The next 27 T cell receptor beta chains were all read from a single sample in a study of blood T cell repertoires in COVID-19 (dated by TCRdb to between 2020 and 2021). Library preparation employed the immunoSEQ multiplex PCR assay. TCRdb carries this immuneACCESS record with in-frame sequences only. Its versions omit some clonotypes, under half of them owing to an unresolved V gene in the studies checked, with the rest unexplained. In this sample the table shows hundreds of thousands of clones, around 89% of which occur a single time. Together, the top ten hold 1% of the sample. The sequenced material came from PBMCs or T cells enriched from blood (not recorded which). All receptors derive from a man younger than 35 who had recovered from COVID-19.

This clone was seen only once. As DNA, the CDR3 is TGCGCCAGCAGTCACGGAACAGGGGTTAGCACAGATACGCAGTATTTT. It yields the protein CASSHGTGVSTDTQYF. The chain recombines TRBV5-1 with TRBJ2-3; TRBD1 agrees at 7 bases. The CDR3 is 16 residues long. Germline trimming cut 5 bases from V and 0 bases from J; bases unmatched to any gene: 9. Per germline, CDR1 SGHRS and CDR2 YFSETQ. Looking up the rest from reference TRBV5-1 and TRBJ2-3 gives the full variable domain: KAGVTQTPRYLIKTRGQQVTLSCSPISGHRSVSWYQQTPGQGLQFLFEYFSETQRNKGNFPGRFSGRQFSNSRSEMNVSTLELGDSALYLCASSHGTGVSTDTQYFGPGTRLTVL.

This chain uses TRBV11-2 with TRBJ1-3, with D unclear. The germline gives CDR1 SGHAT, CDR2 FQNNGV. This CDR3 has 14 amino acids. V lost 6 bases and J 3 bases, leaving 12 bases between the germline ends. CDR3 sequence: CASREAGIGNTIYF. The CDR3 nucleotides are TGTGCCAGCAGAGAGGCCGGGATTGGAAACACCATATATTTT.

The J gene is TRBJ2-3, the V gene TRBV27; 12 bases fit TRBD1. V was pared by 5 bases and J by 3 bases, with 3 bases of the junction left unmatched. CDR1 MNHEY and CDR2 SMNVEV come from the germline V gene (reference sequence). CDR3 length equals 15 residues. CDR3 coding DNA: TGTGCCAGCAGTGGGACAGGGGGCGGAACAGATACGCAGTATTTT. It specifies CASSGTGGGTDTQYF.

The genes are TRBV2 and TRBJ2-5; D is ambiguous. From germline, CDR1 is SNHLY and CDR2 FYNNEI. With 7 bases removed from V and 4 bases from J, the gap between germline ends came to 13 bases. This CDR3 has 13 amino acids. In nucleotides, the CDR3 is TGTGCCAGCAATTACCTGGGCACAGAGACCCAGTACTTC. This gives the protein CASNYLGTETQYF.

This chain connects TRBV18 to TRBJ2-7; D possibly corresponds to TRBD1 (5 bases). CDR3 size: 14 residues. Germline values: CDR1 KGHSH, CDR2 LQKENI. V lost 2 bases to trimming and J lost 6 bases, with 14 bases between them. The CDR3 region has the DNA TGTGCCAGCTCACCAGGTTCTCTAAGGGGCGAGCAGTACTTC. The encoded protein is CASSPGSLRGEQYF.

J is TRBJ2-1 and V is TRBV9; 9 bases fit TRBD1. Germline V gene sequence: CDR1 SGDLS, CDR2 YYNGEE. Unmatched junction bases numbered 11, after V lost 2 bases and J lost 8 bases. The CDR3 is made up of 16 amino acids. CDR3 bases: TGTGCCAGCAGCGTGGGACAGGGAGTGATCGGGGATGAGCAGTTCTTC. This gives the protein CASSVGQGVIGDEQFF.

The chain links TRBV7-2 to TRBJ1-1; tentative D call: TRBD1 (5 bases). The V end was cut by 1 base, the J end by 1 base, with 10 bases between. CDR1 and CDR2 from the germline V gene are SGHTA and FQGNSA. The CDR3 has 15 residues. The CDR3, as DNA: TGTGCCAGCAGCTTAGTGGGGGGAGAGAACACTGAAGCTTTCTTT. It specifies CASSLVGGENTEAFF.

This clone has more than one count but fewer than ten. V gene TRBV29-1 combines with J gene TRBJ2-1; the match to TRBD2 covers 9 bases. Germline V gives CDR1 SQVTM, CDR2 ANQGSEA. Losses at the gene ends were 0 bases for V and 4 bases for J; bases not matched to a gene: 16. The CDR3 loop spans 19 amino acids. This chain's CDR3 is CSVEEKERGALGRYNEQFF. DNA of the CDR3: TGCAGCGTTGAAGAGAAAGAGCGGGGGGCTTTGGGTCGGTACAATGAGCAGTTCTTC.

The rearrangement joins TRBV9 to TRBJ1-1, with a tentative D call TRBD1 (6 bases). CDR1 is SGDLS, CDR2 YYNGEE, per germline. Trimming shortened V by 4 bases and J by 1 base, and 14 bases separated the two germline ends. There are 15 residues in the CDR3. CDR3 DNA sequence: TGTGCCAGCAGCCCCCACAGGGAGACGAACACTGAAGCTTTCTTT. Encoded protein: CASSPHRETNTEAFF. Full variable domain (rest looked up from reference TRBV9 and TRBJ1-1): DSGVTQTPKHLITATGQRVTLRCSPRSGDLSVYWYQQSLDQGLQFLIQYYNGEERAKGNILERFSAQQFPDLHSELNLSSLELGDSALYFCASSPHRETNTEAFFGQGTRLTVV.

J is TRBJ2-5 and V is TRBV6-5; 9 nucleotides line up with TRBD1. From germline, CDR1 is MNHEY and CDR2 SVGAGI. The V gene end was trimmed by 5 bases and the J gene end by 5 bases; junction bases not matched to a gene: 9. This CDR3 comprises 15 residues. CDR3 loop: CASSPRQGVGETQYF. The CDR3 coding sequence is TGTGCCAGCAGTCCTCGACAGGGGGTTGGGGAGACCCAGTACTTC.

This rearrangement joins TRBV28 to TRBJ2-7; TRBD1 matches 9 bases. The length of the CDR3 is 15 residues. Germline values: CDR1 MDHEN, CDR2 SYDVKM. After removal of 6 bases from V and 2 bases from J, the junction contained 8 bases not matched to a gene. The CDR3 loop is CASSRGGQGPYEQYF. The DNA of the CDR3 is TGTGCCAGCAGCCGAGGGGGACAGGGACCCTACGAGCAGTACTTC.

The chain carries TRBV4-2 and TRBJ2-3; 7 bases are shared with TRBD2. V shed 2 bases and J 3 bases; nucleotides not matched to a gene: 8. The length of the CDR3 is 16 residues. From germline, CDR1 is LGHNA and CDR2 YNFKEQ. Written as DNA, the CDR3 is TGTGCCAGCAGCCAACCCCCGGGACTATCGACAGATACGCAGTATTTT. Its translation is CASSQPPGLSTDTQYF.

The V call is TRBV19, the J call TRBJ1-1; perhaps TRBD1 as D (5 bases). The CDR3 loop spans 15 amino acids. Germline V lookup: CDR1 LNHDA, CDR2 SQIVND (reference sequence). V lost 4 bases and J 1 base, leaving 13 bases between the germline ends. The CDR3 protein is CASSTTDRANTEAFF. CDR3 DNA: TGTGCCAGTAGTACAACAGACAGAGCGAACACTGAAGCTTTCTTT.

Here the CDR3 reads CASSSGGGPRTYGYTF. CDR3 bases: TGTGCCAGCAGCTCAGGGGGCGGCCCAAGAACCTATGGCTACACCTTC. The chain recombines TRBV7-2 with TRBJ1-2; the match to TRBD1 covers 8 bases. Losses at the gene ends were 4 bases for V and 4 bases for J; bases not matched to a gene: 11. Per germline, CDR1 SGHTA and CDR2 FQGNSA. The CDR3 has 16 residues.

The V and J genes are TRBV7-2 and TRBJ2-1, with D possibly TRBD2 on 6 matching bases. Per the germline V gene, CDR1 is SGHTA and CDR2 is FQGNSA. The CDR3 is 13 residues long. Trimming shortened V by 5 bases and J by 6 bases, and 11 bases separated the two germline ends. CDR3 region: CASSKWTINEQFF. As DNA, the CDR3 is TGTGCCAGCAGCAAATGGACTATCAATGAGCAGTTCTTC. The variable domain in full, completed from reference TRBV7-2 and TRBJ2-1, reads GAGVSQSPSNKVTEKGKDVELRCDPISGHTALYWYRQSLGQGLEFLIYFQGNSAPDKSGLPSDRFSAERTGGSVSTLTIQRTQQEDSAVYLCASSKWTINEQFFGPGTRLTVL.

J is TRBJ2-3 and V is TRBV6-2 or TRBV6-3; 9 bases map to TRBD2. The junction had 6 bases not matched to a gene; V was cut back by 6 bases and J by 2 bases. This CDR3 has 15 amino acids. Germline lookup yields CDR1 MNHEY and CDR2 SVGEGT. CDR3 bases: TGTGCCAGCAGCCGGCGGGAGGGATCCACAGATACGCAGTATTTT. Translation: CASSRREGSTDTQYF.

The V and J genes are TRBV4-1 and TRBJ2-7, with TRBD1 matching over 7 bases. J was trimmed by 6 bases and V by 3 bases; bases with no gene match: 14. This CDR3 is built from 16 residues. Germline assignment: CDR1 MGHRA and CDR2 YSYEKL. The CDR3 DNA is TGCGCCAGCAGCCACAGAACCGGGACAGCCCGATCCGAGCAGTACTTC. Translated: CASSHRTGTARSEQYF.

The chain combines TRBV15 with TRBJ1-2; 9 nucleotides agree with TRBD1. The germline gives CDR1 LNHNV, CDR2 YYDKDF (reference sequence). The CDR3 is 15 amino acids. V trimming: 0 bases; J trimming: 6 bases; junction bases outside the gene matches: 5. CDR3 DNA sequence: TGTGCCACCAGCAGAGAAGGGACAGGGTCCGATGGCTACACCTTC. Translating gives CATSREGTGSDGYTF.

This CDR3 is CASSYRTGEGYGYTF. The CDR3 nucleotides read TGTGCCAGCAGTTACAGGACAGGGGAGGGCTATGGCTACACCTTC. The chain couples TRBV6-5 to TRBJ1-2, with TRBD1 matching 9 bases. There are 15 residues in the CDR3. The V gene end was trimmed by 2 bases and the J gene end by 4 bases; junction bases not matched to a gene: 5. Germline CDR1 MNHEY, CDR2 SVGAGI.

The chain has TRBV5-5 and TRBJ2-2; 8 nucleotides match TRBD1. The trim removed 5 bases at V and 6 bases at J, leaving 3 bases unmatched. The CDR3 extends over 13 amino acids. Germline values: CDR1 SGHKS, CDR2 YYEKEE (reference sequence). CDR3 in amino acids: CASRAGGSGELFF. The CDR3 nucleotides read TGTGCCAGCAGGGCAGGGGGCTCCGGGGAGCTGTTTTTT.

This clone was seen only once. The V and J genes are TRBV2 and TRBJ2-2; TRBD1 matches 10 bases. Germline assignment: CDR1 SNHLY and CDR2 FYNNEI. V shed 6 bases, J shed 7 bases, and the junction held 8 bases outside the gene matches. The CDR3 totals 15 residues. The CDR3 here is CASSESGQGNGELFF. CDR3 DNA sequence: TGTGCCAGCAGCGAATCGGGACAGGGGAACGGGGAGCTGTTTTTT. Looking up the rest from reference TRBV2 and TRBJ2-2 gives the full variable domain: EPEVTQTPSHQVTQMGQEVILRCVPISNHLYFYWYRQILGQKVEFLVSFYNNEISEKSEIFDDQFSVERPDGSNFTLKIRSTKLEDSAMYFCASSESGQGNGELFFGEGSRLTVL.

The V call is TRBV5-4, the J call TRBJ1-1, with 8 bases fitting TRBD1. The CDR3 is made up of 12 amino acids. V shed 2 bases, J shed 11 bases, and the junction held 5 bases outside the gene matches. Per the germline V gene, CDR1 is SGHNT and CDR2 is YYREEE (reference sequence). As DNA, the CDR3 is TGTGCCAGCAGCTTCCGTCGACAGGGGGCTTTCTTT. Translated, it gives CASSFRRQGAFF.

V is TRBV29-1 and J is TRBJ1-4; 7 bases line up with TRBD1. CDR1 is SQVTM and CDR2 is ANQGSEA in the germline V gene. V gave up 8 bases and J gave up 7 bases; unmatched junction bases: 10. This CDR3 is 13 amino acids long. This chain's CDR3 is CSTKQGLGEKLFF. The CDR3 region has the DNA TGCAGCACAAAACAGGGGTTAGGTGAAAAACTGTTTTTT.

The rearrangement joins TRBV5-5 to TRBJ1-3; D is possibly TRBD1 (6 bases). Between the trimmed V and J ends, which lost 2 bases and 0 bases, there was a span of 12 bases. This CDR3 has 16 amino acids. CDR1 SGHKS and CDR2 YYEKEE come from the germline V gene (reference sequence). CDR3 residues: CASSFLGQRSGNTIYF. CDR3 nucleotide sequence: TGTGCCAGCAGCTTCCTGGGACAACGCTCTGGAAACACCATATATTTT. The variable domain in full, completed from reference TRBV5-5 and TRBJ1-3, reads DAGVTQSPTHLIKTRGQQVTLRCSPISGHKSVSWYQQVLGQGPQFIFQYYEKEERGRGNFPDRFSARQFPNYSSELNVNALLLGDSALYLCASSFLGQRSGNTIYFGEGSWLTVV.

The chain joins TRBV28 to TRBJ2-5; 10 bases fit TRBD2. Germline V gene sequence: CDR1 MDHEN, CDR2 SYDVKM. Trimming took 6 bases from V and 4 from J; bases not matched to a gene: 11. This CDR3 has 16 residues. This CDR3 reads CASSSGSSGSRETQYF. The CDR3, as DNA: TGTGCCAGCAGCTCGGGCTCTAGCGGGAGTCGAGAGACCCAGTACTTC.

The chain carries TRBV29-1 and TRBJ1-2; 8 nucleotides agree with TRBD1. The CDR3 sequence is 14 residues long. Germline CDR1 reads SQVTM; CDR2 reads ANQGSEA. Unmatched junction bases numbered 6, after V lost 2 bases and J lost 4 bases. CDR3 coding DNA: TGCAGCGTTGAATTCAGGGGGCCCACCTATGGCTACACCTTC. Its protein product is CSVEFRGPTYGYTF.

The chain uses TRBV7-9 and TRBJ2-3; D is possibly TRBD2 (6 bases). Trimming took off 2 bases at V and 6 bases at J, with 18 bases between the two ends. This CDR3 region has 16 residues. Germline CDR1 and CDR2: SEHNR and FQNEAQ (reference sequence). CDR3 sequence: CASSLKSGATRDTQYF. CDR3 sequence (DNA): TGTGCCAGCAGCTTAAAGTCGGGAGCAACTCGGGATACGCAGTATTTT.